The 9 T cell receptor beta chains given below trace back to one sample, sequenced in a study of blood T cell repertoires in COVID-19. Here immunoSEQ multiplex PCR was the method, and the copy in TCRdb shows in-frame clones only, minus some. The repertoire holds about 130,000 clones, with around 85% as singletons. The sequencing input was peripheral blood. Receptors originate from a woman in her forties or fifties who had recovered from COVID-19.

The chain carries TRBV29-1 and TRBJ2-5; the D gene is possibly TRBD2 (6 bases). CDR3 length equals 13 residues. Germline assignment: CDR1 SQVTM and CDR2 ANQGSEA. Between the trimmed V and J ends, which lost 7 bases and 4 bases, there was a span of 16 bases. The DNA of the CDR3 is TGCAGCGCAATGGAGGGGTCGGGAGAGACCCAGTACTTC. This sequence encodes CSAMEGSGETQYF.

This rearrangement joins TRBV7-2 to TRBJ1-2; no definite D call. The CDR3 length is 15 residues. Trimming cost V 1 base and J 4 bases, with 13 bases left between them. Germline loops: CDR1 SGHTA, CDR2 FQGNSA. This chain's CDR3 is CASSLGQAATYGYTF. The CDR3 DNA sequence: TGTGCCAGCAGCTTAGGCCAGGCAGCCACCTATGGCTACACCTTC.

The chain joins TRBV4-2 to TRBJ2-5, with a possible D match to TRBD2 (6 bases). V was cut by 0 bases and J by 6 bases, with 20 bases left in between. Germline values: CDR1 LGHNA, CDR2 YNFKEQ. This CDR3 contains 17 residues. The CDR3 DNA follows: TGTGCCAGCAGCCAAGAGGGCCAGGGAGGCCTAAGAAAGACCCAGTACTTC. Translated: CASSQEGQGGLRKTQYF.

The rearrangement uses TRBV7-3 and TRBJ1-4; D unclear. The CDR3 covers 16 residues. Looked up from germline, CDR1 is SGHTA and CDR2 is FQGTGA. V shed 1 base and J shed 0 bases, with 9 bases lying between them. In DNA, the CDR3 is TGTGCCAGCAGCTTAAGTGGCCCAGCAACTAATGAAAAACTGTTTTTT. This translates into CASSLSGPATNEKLFF.

The chain couples TRBV18 to TRBJ2-1; 8 bases line up with TRBD1. This CDR3 is built from 14 residues. Germline CDR1 and CDR2: KGHSH and LQKENI. V was pared by 6 bases and J by 4 bases, with 5 bases of the junction left unmatched. The CDR3 DNA reads as TGTGCCAGCTCCCCAGGGGGCCTTTACAATGAGCAGTTCTTC. It is translated as CASSPGGLYNEQFF.

The chain uses TRBV3-1 (or the pseudogene TRBV3-2) and TRBJ1-1, with D possibly TRBD1 on 6 matching bases. The CDR3 loop spans 14 amino acids. Trimming stripped 4 bases from V and 3 bases from J, with 12 bases between. Germline V gives CDR1 LGHDT, CDR2 YNNKEL (reference sequence). The CDR3: CASSLGQLDTEAFF. The CDR3 DNA sequence: TGTGCCAGCAGCCTCGGACAGTTAGACACTGAAGCTTTCTTT.

The chain employs TRBV3-1 (or the pseudogene TRBV3-2) and TRBJ2-5; 11 bases agree with TRBD2. The CDR3 runs 13 residues. CDR1 and CDR2 from the germline V gene are LGHDT and YNNKEL (reference sequence). The V and J ends lost 3 bases and 7 bases, in that order; junction bases with no gene match: 1. DNA of the CDR3: TGTGCCAGCAGCCACGGACTAGCGGGGACCCAGTACTTC. Amino acid sequence: CASSHGLAGTQYF.

This clone was counted ten times or more. The chain uses TRBV29-1 and TRBJ1-1; 7 nucleotides line up with TRBD1. This CDR3 spans 12 amino acids. The trim removed 7 bases at V and 0 bases at J, leaving 2 bases unmatched. CDR1 SQVTM and CDR2 ANQGSEA come from the germline V gene. In DNA form, the CDR3 reads TGCAGCGGAGGGACAGTGAACACTGAAGCTTTCTTT. It yields the protein CSGGTVNTEAFF.

There are a few counts of this clone. The rearrangement joins TRBV7-2 to TRBJ2-3; D unresolved. The length of the CDR3 is 12 residues. V lost 3 bases to trimming and J lost 4 bases, with 5 bases between them. CDR1 and CDR2 from the germline V gene are SGHTA and FQGNSA. CDR3 residues: CASSFRADTQYF. As DNA, the CDR3 is TGTGCCAGCAGCTTCCGGGCAGATACGCAGTATTTT.